This is a list of T cell receptor beta chains from one sample in a study of cytomegalovirus exposure and HLA in healthy donors. Only in-frame clones appear in the TCRdb table, and some are missing; sequencing was by immunoSEQ multiplex PCR. In the table there are around 130,000 clones, around 78% of which are singletons. The sample consisted of PBMCs. Receptors originate from a woman aged 50 to 60 in good health and CMV-seronegative. CDR3s include the opening cysteine and the closing phenylalanine or tryptophan. A D gene is named only where the DNA matches it firmly. Expanded clones are given a class, and other clones once, few, many or no size at all.

D gene	CDR3 length	J gene	clone size	V gene	CDR3 DNA	CDR3 protein
-	15	TRBJ2-3	-	TRBV14	TGTGCCAGCAGCCGGCGGGGTGGGAGCACAGATACGCAGTATTTT	CASSRRGGSTDTQYF
-	13	TRBJ1-2	-	TRBV29-1	TGCAGCGCCACAGGCCAGGGTAACTATGGCTACCCCTTC	CSATGQGNYGYPF
-	11	TRBJ1-1	-	TRBV29-1	TGCAGCGGGGGGGGGAACACTGAAGCTTTCTTT	CSGGGNTEAFF
-	16	TRBJ2-6	-	TRBV5-1	TGCGCCAGCAGCTTGGCAGGGAACTCGGGGGCCAACGTCCTGACTTTC	CASSLAGNSGANVLTF
-	16	TRBJ1-3	-	TRBV9	TGTGCCAGCAGCGTAGGTCCGGGGAGCTCTGGAAACACCATATATTTT	CASSVGPGSSGNTIYF
TRBD2	16	TRBJ2-7	-	TRBV4-2	TGTGCCAGCAGCCAGGGCCTAGCGGGAGCCCCATACGAGCAGTACTTC	CASSQGLAGAPYEQYF
TRBD1	14	TRBJ2-1	-	TRBV25-1	TGTGCCAGCAGTGAATCGGGACAGGGATCTATGCAGTTCTTC	CASSESGQGSMQFF
TRBD2	14	TRBJ2-3	-	TRBV29-1	TGCAGCGTAGCCGGGACTAGCGGTCCAGATACGCAGTATTTT	CSVAGTSGPDTQYF
-	13	TRBJ2-2	-	TRBV11-2	TGTGCCAGCAGTGACAGAACCACCGGGGAGCTGTTTTTT	CASSDRTTGELFF
TRBD2	16	TRBJ2-2	-	TRBV7-2	TGTGCCAGCAGCTTAGTAGGGACTACCATCACCGGGGAGCTGTTTTTT	CASSLVGTTITGELFF
TRBD2	15	TRBJ2-3	few	TRBV4-2	TGTGCCAGCAGCCCAGCGGGAGCCCCCGAGGATACGCAGTATTTT	CASSPAGAPEDTQYF
-	16	TRBJ2-1	-	TRBV7-2	TGTGCCAGCAGCTTAGGCGGTACCACCTGGAGCAATGAGCAGTTCTTC	CASSLGGTTWSNEQFF
-	17	TRBJ2-2	-	TRBV27	TGTGCCAGCAGTTCTTTTTTCCGGGACAAAGACACCGGGGAGCTGTTTTTT	CASSSFFRDKDTGELFF
TRBD1	15	TRBJ2-1	few	TRBV7-9	TGTGCCAGCAGCCCCCCGGGACAGGGGGCCAATGAGCAGTTCTTC	CASSPPGQGANEQFF
TRBD1	14	TRBJ1-1	-	TRBV28	TGTGCCAGCAGTTTGGACAGGGTGATCACTGAAGCTTTCTTT	CASSLDRVITEAFF
-	15	TRBJ1-5	few	TRBV7-2	TGTGCCAGCAGCCCACAGGGTGATGGCAATCAGCCCCAGCATTTT	CASSPQGDGNQPQHF
-	12	TRBJ2-5	once	TRBV28	TGTGCCAGCAGTTTCTATGAGGAGACCCAGTACTTC	CASSFYEETQYF
TRBD2	18	TRBJ2-7	-	TRBV7-2	TGTGCCAGCAGCTTATCATTAGGACTAGCGGGGGGTAAAGGAGAGCAGTACTTC	CASSLSLGLAGGKGEQYF
-	14	TRBJ2-3	-	TRBV6-5	TGTGCCAGCAGTTACGGGTACGGGACAGATACGCAGTATTTT	CASSYGYGTDTQYF
-	12	TRBJ2-3	-	TRBV27	TGTGCCAGCAGTCCGGGGGTGGATACGCAGTATTTT	CASSPGVDTQYF
-	18	TRBJ1-1	-	TRBV16	TGTGCCAGCAGCCAATTTGGAGGGGTTCAGCGGTATAACACTGAAGCTTTCTTT	CASSQFGGVQRYNTEAFF
-	17	TRBJ1-2	-	TRBV14	TGTGCCAGCAGCCAAGTGACAGGCAACCGACCGGACTATGGCTACACCTTC	CASSQVTGNRPDYGYTF
-	14	TRBJ1-5	-	TRBV7-9	TGTGCCAGCAGCCGAGGAGGGGTCGGTCAGCCCCAGCATTTT	CASSRGGVGQPQHF